These 15 T cell receptor beta chains came from one sample sequenced in a study of OX40 agonist ivuxolimab in advanced cancers. Profiled with immunoSEQ multiplex PCR; TCRdb holds only in-frame clones, not every one. Found here are tens of thousands of clones, approximately 86% of them singletons; the top ten hold around 1%. Sequenced here: CD4+ or CD8+ T cells sorted from blood, sampled in a trial of the OX40 agonist ivuxolimab. The receptors originated from an adult with an advanced solid tumor such as melanoma, head and neck, liver or kidney cancer.

The V gene is TRBV7-3, the J gene TRBJ1-2, with 8 positions matching TRBD1. Germline CDR1 and CDR2: SGHTA and FQGTGA. The CDR3 contains 16 residues. V shed 5 bases, J shed 2 bases, and the junction held 10 bases outside the gene matches. CDR3 in DNA: TGTGCCAGCAGCCCGGATCCAGGGGGCGCGAACTATGGCTACACCTTC. Protein product: CASSPDPGGANYGYTF.

This sequence joins TRBV29-1 and TRBJ2-7; the D call may be TRBD1 or TRBD2 (5 bases each). The CDR3 totals 13 residues. Germline V gives CDR1 SQVTM, CDR2 ANQGSEA. The ends were cut back, 3 bases at V and 5 bases at J, with 14 bases in the middle. CDR3 residues: CSVEGPGTNEQYF. The CDR3 region has the DNA TGCAGCGTTGAGGGACCAGGGACGAACGAGCAGTACTTC.

The chain employs TRBV6-6 and TRBJ2-3; TRBD1 is a possible D gene (6 bases). The CDR3 has 15 amino acids. Germline CDR1 MNHNY, CDR2 SVGAGI (reference sequence). Trimming cost V 6 bases and J 0 bases, with 13 bases left between them. As DNA, the CDR3 is TGTGCCAGCAGGACAGGTGGCGCTAGCACAGATACGCAGTATTTT. Its translation is CASRTGGASTDTQYF.

CDR3 DNA: TGTGCCAGCAGCCAAGGATGGGACCAAGAGACCCAGTACTTC. It is translated as CASSQGWDQETQYF. This chain links TRBV4-2 with TRBJ2-5, with D unresolved. The CDR3 is 14 residues long. Trimming took 1 base from V and 0 from J, leaving 6 bases between them. CDR1 and CDR2 from the germline V gene are LGHNA and YNFKEQ.

This chain uses TRBV5-1 with TRBJ1-3, with D unclear. From germline, CDR1 is SGHRS and CDR2 YFSETQ. The CDR3 covers 16 residues. V was shortened by 0 bases and J by 0 bases, with 10 bases between the two germline ends. CDR3 coding DNA: TGCGCCAGCAGCTTGGGGCACCAACTCTCTGGAAACACCATATATTTT. It codes for CASSLGHQLSGNTIYF.

This sequence joins TRBV29-1 and TRBJ2-1; D gene ambiguous. Germline CDR1 is SQVTM and CDR2 is ANQGSEA. V was pared by 2 bases and J by 1 base, with 3 bases between. CDR3 length: 12 amino acids. The CDR3 spells CSVERSYNEQFF. The CDR3 region has the DNA TGCAGCGTTGAACGGTCCTACAATGAGCAGTTCTTC.

The chain carries TRBV7-2 and TRBJ1-5; D might be TRBD1 (6 bases). This CDR3 region has 14 residues. Germline V gives CDR1 SGHTA, CDR2 FQGNSA. V was cut by 5 bases and J by 2 bases, with 10 bases left in between. The CDR3 coding sequence is TGTGCCAGCAGCGCCGACAGGCGCAATCAGCCCCAGCATTTT. Encoded protein: CASSADRRNQPQHF.

The chain recombines TRBV6-5 with TRBJ1-1; no clear D gene. CDR3 length: 8 residues. Germline-derived CDR1 and CDR2 are MNHEY and SVGAGI. Trimming removed 7 bases at V and 11 bases at J, with 5 bases between. CDR3 coding DNA: TGTGCCAGCAATATGGCTTTCTTT. It translates to CASNMAFF.

The chain has TRBV5-1 and TRBJ2-2, with D unclear. Germline-derived CDR1 and CDR2 are SGHRS and YFSETQ. Trimming removed 1 base at V and 3 bases at J, with 10 bases between. The CDR3 totals 15 residues. CDR3 protein: CASSLSGEYTGELFF. The CDR3 DNA sequence: TGCGCCAGCAGCTTGAGTGGAGAATACACCGGGGAGCTGTTTTTT.

The chain employs TRBV6-1 and TRBJ2-2, with D unresolved. The CDR3 length is 12 residues. Trimming pared 11 bases from V and 0 bases from J, leaving 7 bases between. CDR1 is MNHNS, CDR2 SASEGT, per germline. CDR3 sequence: CAGRTNTGELFF. CDR3 bases: TGTGCCGGCCGGACGAACACCGGGGAGCTGTTTTTT.

The gene calls are TRBV29-1 and TRBJ2-7; TRBD2 matches 8 bases. Germline values: CDR1 SQVTM, CDR2 ANQGSEA. J lost 2 bases, V lost 6 bases, and 6 bases had no gene match. CDR3 length equals 13 residues. CDR3 in amino acids: CSVRPGGAYEQYF. DNA for the CDR3: TGCAGCGTCCGCCCGGGGGGGGCCTACGAGCAGTACTTC.

The rearrangement joins TRBV2 to TRBJ2-5; 7 nucleotides match TRBD2. V lost 6 bases and J lost 1; bases outside the gene matches: 2. Germline lookup yields CDR1 SNHLY and CDR2 FYNNEI. CDR3 length: 13 amino acids. As DNA, the CDR3 is TGTGCCAGCAGCTGGGGGGGCCAAGAGACCCAGTACTTC. Translation gives CASSWGGQETQYF.

The V gene is TRBV19, the J gene TRBJ2-7; 7 nucleotides match TRBD1. The CDR3 is made up of 12 amino acids. Germline loops: CDR1 LNHDA, CDR2 SQIVND (reference sequence). With V trimmed by 6 bases and J by 6 bases, 5 bases remained unmatched. The CDR3 region has the DNA TGTGCCAGTAGCATGGACAGGAGCGAGCAGTACTTC. Its protein is CASSMDRSEQYF.

The chain couples TRBV19 to TRBJ2-7; no definite D call. This CDR3 has 15 residues. V was cut by 5 bases and J by 0 bases, with 14 bases left in between. Germline V lookup: CDR1 LNHDA, CDR2 SQIVND (reference sequence). CDR3 sequence reads: CASSVGGGYSYEQYF. Written as DNA, the CDR3 is TGTGCCAGTAGTGTCGGCGGCGGATACTCCTACGAGCAGTACTTC. The complete variable domain, with remaining parts taken from reference TRBV19 and TRBJ2-7, reads DGGITQSPKYLFRKEGQNVTLSCEQNLNHDAMYWYRQDPGQGLRLIYYSQIVNDFQKGDIAEGYSVSREKKESFPLTVTSAQKNPTAFYLCASSVGGGYSYEQYFGPGTRLTVT.

The chain has TRBV28 and TRBJ2-1, with D possibly TRBD2 on 5 matching bases. This CDR3 has 13 amino acids. The V and J ends lost 8 bases and 10 bases respectively, with 18 bases between them. Germline-derived CDR1 and CDR2 are MDHEN and SYDVKM. CDR3 protein: CASGGGSPEEQFF. The CDR3 DNA sequence: TGTGCCAGCGGTGGAGGTAGCCCAGAGGAGCAGTTCTTC.